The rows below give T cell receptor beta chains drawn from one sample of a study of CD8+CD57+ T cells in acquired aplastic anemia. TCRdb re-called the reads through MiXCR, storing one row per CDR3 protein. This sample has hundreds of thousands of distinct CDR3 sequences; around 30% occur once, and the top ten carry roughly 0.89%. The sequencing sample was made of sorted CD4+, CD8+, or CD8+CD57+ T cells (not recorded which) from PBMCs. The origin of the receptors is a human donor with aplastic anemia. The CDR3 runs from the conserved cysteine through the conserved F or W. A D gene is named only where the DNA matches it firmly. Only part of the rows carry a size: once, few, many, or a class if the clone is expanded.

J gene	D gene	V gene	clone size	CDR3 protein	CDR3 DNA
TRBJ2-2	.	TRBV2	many	CASRAENTGELFF	TGTGCCAGCAGGGCAGAAAACACCGGGGAGCTGTTTTTT
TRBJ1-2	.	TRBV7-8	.	CASSPNSGGGGYTF	TGTGCCAGCAGCCCGAATTCGGGGGGCGGGGGCTACACCTTC
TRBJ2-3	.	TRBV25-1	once	CVSGRASTDTQYF	TGTGTCAGCGGGCGGGCCTCCACAGATACGCAGTATTTT
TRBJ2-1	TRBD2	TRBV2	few	CASSYPAGVSNEQFF	TGTGCCAGCAGTTACCCAGCGGGAGTCTCCAATGAGCAGTTCTTC
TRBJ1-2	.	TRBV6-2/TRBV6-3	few	CASSYTSEYGYTF	TGTGCCAGCTCCTACACAAGTGAATATGGCTACACCTTC
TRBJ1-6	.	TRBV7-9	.	CASSLGGILNSPLHF	TGTGCCAGCAGTTTGGGAGGGATTCTTAATTCACCCCTCCACTTT
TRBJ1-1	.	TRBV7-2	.	CASSLRLANEAFF	TGTGCCAGCAGCTTGAGGCTAGCAAATGAAGCTTTCTTT
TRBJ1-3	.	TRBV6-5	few	CASSYSGPNSGNTIYF	TGTGCCAGCAGTTACTCGGGGCCGAACTCTGGAAACACCATATATTTT
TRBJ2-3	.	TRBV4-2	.	CASSQPGAPEDTQYF	TGTGCCAGCAGCCAACCCGGGGCCCCTGAAGATACGCAGTATTTT
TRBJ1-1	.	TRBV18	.	CASSYGTTDTEAFF	TGTGCCAGCTCATACGGCACAACCGACACTGAAGCTTTCTTT
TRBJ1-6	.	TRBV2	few	CASSEGRGVRLLHF	TGTGCCAGCAGTGAAGGCAGGGGCGTCCGTCTCCTCCACTTT
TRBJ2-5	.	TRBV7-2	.	CASSSGRVVETQYF	TGTGCCAGCAGCTCTGGGCGTGTGGTGGAGACCCAGTACTTC
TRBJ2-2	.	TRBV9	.	CASSAERAGELFF	TGTGCCAGCAGCGCCGAGCGGGCCGGGGAGCTGTTTTTT
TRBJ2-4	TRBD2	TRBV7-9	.	CVSMGGAKNIQYF	TGTGTCAGCATGGGGGGGGCCAAAAACATTCAGTACTTC
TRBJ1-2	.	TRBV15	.	CATRDPGRNYGDTF	TGTGCCACCCGTGACCCAGGCAGGAACTATGGCGACACCTTC
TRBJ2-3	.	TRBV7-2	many	CASGRVAGTDTQYF	TGTGCCAGCGGTCGGGTAGCAGGCACAGATACGCAGTATTTT
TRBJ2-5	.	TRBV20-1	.	CSARDPGTWGTQYF	TGCAGTGCTAGAGACCCGGGAACATGGGGGACCCAGTACTTC
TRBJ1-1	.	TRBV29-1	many	CSVASNTEAFF	TGCAGCGTTGCGTCGAACACTGAAGCTTTCTTT
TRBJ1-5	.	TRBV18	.	CASSPPTGGSQPQHF	TGTGCCAGCTCACCACCGACAGGCGGTAGTCAGCCCCAGCATTTT
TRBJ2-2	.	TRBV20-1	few	CSVVSSTGELFF	TGCAGTGTAGTTAGCTCGACCGGGGAGCTGTTTTTT
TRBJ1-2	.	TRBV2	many	CASLPPGSFDGYTF	TGTGCCAGCCTACCCCCAGGGAGCTTCGATGGCTACACCTTC
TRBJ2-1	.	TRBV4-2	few	CASSQDGNYKSEQFF	TGTGCCAGCAGCCAAGATGGTAACTACAAGTCGGAGCAGTTCTTC
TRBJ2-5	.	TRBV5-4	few	CASRSMESLKETQYF	TGTGCCAGCCGGAGCATGGAGTCGCTAAAGGAGACCCAGTACTTC
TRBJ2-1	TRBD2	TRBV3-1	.	CASSRGAGGDNEQFF	TGTGCCAGCAGCAGAGGGGCGGGAGGCGACAATGAGCAGTTCTTC
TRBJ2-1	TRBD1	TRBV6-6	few	CASSYRDRGHNEQFF	TGTGCCAGCAGTTACCGGGACAGGGGTCACAATGAGCAGTTCTTC
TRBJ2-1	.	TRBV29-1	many	CSVGSQHNEQFF	TGCAGCGTTGGGTCACAACACAATGAGCAGTTCTTC
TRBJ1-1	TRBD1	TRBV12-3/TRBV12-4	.	CASSGSGTGLIGTEAFF	TGTGCCAGCAGCGGTTCCGGGACAGGGCTGATTGGAACTGAAGCTTTCTTT
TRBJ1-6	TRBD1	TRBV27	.	CASSLGGDRVSPLHF	TGTGCCAGCAGTTTGGGCGGGGACAGGGTTTCACCCCTCCACTTT
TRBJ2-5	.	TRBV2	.	CASRPWTNYQETQYF	TGTGCCAGCAGGCCTTGGACCAACTACCAAGAGACCCAGTACTTC
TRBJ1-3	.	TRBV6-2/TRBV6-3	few	CASGIGGPGNTIYF	TGTGCCAGCGGAATCGGTGGTCCTGGAAACACCATATATTTT
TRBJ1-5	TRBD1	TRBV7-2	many	CASSGRDRGFQPQHF	TGTGCCAGCAGTGGGAGGGACAGGGGGTTTCAGCCCCAGCATTTT
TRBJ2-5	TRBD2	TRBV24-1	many	CATSDTAGPEETQYF	TGTGCCACCAGTGATACAGCGGGACCCGAAGAGACCCAGTACTTC
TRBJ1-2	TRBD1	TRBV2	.	CASSEDPGQGIYGYTF	TGTGCCAGCAGCGAAGATCCGGGACAGGGGATCTATGGCTACACCTTC
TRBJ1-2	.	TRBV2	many	CASSESRNSNYGYTF	TGTGCCAGCAGTGAATCCAGGAACTCTAACTATGGCTACACCTTC
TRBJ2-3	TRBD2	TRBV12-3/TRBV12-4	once	CASRNSGSTDTQYF	TGTGCCAGCAGGAATAGCGGGAGCACAGATACGCAGTATTTT
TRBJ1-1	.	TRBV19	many	CASSTENTEAFF	TGTGCCAGTTCGACGGAGAACACTGAAGCTTTCTTT
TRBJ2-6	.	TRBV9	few	CASSVSWGSGANVLTF	TGTGCCAGCAGCGTTAGCTGGGGTTCTGGGGCCAACGTCCTGACTTTC
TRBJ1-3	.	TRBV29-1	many	CSAYRDNENTIYF	TGCAGCGCCTACCGGGACAACGAAAACACCATATATTTT